This TCR beta chain is drawn from a study of cytomegalovirus exposure and HLA in healthy donors. The PCR had 60 Vbeta and 13 Jbeta primers. Assay: immunoSEQ multiplex PCR; the TCRdb copy retains only in-frame clones and omits some. Of some 130,000 clones in the sample, approximately 80% are singletons; the top ten hold approximately 1.4%. V gave up 4 bases and J gave up 3 bases; unmatched junction bases: 10. Germline loops: CDR1 SGHRS, CDR2 YFSETQ. CDR3 length: 16 amino acids. The study, taken as a whole, reports: The authors later found TCR association rates varying by HLA locus, with DRB1 most and HLA-C fewest.

Details on this clone: Its antigen is still unknown.

The sequencing input was PBMCs. The gene calls are TRBV5-1 and TRBJ2-1; 7 nucleotides match TRBD1. The receptor's source is a female donor in good health and CMV-seronegative. CDR3 DNA sequence: TGCGCCAGCAGCGGCTCGGGACAGCCCGTCTACAATGAGCAGTTCTTC. Its protein is CASSGSGQPVYNEQFF.